Following are 2 T cell receptor beta chains from one sample sequenced in a study of T cells in women clearing cervical HPV infection. Assay: immunoSEQ multiplex PCR; the TCRdb copy retains only in-frame clones and omits some. The specimen's table records roughly 29,000 clones. Sequenced input: blood buffy coat. These receptors all stem from a woman aged 18 to 69 with a cervical HPV16 infection that either progressed to CIN3+ or cleared (not recorded which).

Regarding this clone: The CDR3 end is not reached by the read, which stops 3 residues before it; the germline J gene fills it in. V usage is TRBV7-9 and J usage is TRBJ2-1, with D possibly TRBD2 on 6 matching bases. CDR3 size: 15 residues. Trimming stripped 5 bases from V and 6 bases from J, with 17 bases between. Per germline, CDR1 SEHNR and CDR2 FQNEAQ (reference sequence). CDR3 loop: CASSRAASEGNEQFF. CDR3 bases read: TGTGCCAGCAGCCGAGCGGCTAGCGAGGGCAATGAG.

Notes on this clone: The sequenced fragment ends 3 residues before the CDR3 boundary, so the rest is inferred from the germline J gene. V is TRBV20-1 and J is TRBJ1-6; D is possibly TRBD1 (6 bases). The V gene lost 5 bases and the J gene lost 9 bases, with 17 bases spanning the gap. The CDR3 extends over 14 amino acids. Germline V gene data show CDR1 as DFQATT and CDR2 as SNEGSKA (reference sequence). The CDR3 is CSAPDSGVSSPLHF. The CDR3 DNA, read in part, is TGCAGTGCTCCCGATTCAGGGGTTAGTTCACCC.